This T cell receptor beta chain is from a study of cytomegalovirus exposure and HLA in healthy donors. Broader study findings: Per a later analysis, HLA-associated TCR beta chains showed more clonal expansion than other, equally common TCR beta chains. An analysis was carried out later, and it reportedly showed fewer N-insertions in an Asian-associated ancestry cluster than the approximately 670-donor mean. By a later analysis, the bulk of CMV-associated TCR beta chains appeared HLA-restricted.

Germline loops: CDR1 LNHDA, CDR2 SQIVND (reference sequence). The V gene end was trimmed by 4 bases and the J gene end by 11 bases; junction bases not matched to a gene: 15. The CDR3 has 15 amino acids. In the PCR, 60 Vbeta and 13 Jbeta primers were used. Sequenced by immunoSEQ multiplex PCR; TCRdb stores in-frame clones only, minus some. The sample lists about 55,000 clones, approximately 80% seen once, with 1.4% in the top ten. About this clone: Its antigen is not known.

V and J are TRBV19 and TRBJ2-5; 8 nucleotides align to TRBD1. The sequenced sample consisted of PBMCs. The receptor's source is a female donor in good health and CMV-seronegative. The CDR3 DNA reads TGTGCCAGTAGTAATGGACAGGGCCGTGTGAGAGAGCAGTACTTC. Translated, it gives CASSNGQGRVREQYF.